Listed below are T cell receptor beta chains from one sample, sequenced in a study of blood T cell repertoires in COVID-19. Using immunoSEQ multiplex PCR, the repertoire was profiled, and TCRdb retains in-frame clones only, with some absent. Here the sample spans 200,000 or so clones, around 80% being singletons. Sequencing was performed on peripheral blood. The receptor set was obtained from a woman of 80 years or more with acute or convalescent COVID-19. Each CDR3 is given with its conserved first and last residue. D genes are given only for firm matches. The size field is filled for only some rows; it gives once, few, many or a size class.

v_gene,j_gene,d_gene,abundance,CDR3nt,CDR3aa
TRBV19,TRBJ1-2,-,-,TGTGCCAGTAGTATAGTGCGGCCTCAAGGGAGGGGCTATGGCTACACCTTC,CASSIVRPQGRGYGYTF
TRBV7-2,TRBJ2-5,TRBD2,-,TGTGCCAGCAGCCCCGCCCCGACTAGCGGGAAAGGGGAGACCCAGTACTTC,CASSPAPTSGKGETQYF
TRBV6-5,TRBJ1-3,-,once,TGTGCCAGCAGTAGGAGGGGTACGGGAAACACCATATATTTT,CASSRRGTGNTIYF
TRBV7-3,TRBJ1-1,TRBD1,many,TGTGCCAGCAGCTTAAGGTCCGGGACAGGATCTTTGAACACTGAAGCTTTCTTT,CASSLRSGTGSLNTEAFF
TRBV19,TRBJ2-3,TRBD2,-,TGTGCCAGTAGTATTGAACCCCTAGCGGGGGCACAATATTTT,CASSIEPLAGAQYF
TRBV7-9,TRBJ1-3,-,-,TGTGCCAGCAGCTTAGCGCTCGGAGGGGTTAACGCTGGAAACACCATATATTTT,CASSLALGGVNAGNTIYF
TRBV12-3/TRBV12-4,TRBJ2-7,-,-,TGTGCCAGCAGTCTGGGACATTCCTACGAGCAGTACTTC,CASSLGHSYEQYF
TRBV7-9,TRBJ1-1,-,-,TGTGCCAGCAGTCTACAGGGAAACACTGAAGCTTTCTTT,CASSLQGNTEAFF
TRBV30,TRBJ1-3,-,-,TGTGCCTGGAGCCTCTCTGGAAACACCATATATTTT,CAWSLSGNTIYF
TRBV7-2,TRBJ2-3,-,-,TGTGCCAGCAGCCCCCGGGGATTCACAGATACGCAGTATTTT,CASSPRGFTDTQYF
TRBV7-3,TRBJ2-3,-,-,TGTGCCAGCAGCTTAAATACAGGGTGGGCCACAGATACGCAGTATTTT,CASSLNTGWATDTQYF
TRBV11-3,TRBJ1-5,TRBD1,-,TGTGCCAGCAGCCCTGAGGGACAGGGGGCGAACAATCAGCCCCAGCATTTT,CASSPEGQGANNQPQHF
TRBV19,TRBJ2-1,TRBD2,-,TGTGCCAGTAGTATACGGCGGGAGGGCGATGAGCAGTTCTTC,CASSIRREGDEQFF
TRBV30,TRBJ1-1,TRBD1,-,TGTGCCTGGATTCGGACAGGAATGAACACTGAAGCTTTCTTT,CAWIRTGMNTEAFF
TRBV7-9,TRBJ2-6,TRBD1,-,TGTGCCAGCAGCGCGGGACAGGGGGCCAATGGGGCCAACGTCCTGACTTTC,CASSAGQGANGANVLTF
TRBV4-2,TRBJ2-3,-,many,TGTGCCAGCAGCCAAGATCCTAGACCTAGCACAGATACGCAGTATTTT,CASSQDPRPSTDTQYF
TRBV29-1,TRBJ1-6,-,-,TGCAGCGCCTCTTCGCGGGGGAGAAAGAATTCACCCCTCCACTTT,CSASSRGRKNSPLHF
TRBV15,TRBJ2-1,-,-,TGTGCCACCAGCAGAGATCAGGGCTATGAGCAGTTCTTC,CATSRDQGYEQFF
TRBV5-4,TRBJ2-5,TRBD2,once,TGTGCCAGCAGCTTCGGGACTAGCGGGAGGGATCAAGAGACCCAGTACTTC,CASSFGTSGRDQETQYF
TRBV25-1,TRBJ1-1,-,-,TGTGCCACCCCCCCTAAGGGCGTATGGACTTTAGAGGAAGCTTTCTTT,CATPPKGVWTLEEAFF
TRBV5-1,TRBJ1-1,-,-,TGCGCCAGCAGCATCCTGGGCTACACTGAAGCTTTCTTT,CASSILGYTEAFF
TRBV5-4,TRBJ2-7,-,-,TGTGCCAGCAGCTTGGTGGGACTCTACGAGCAGTACTTC,CASSLVGLYEQYF
TRBV7-2,TRBJ1-6,-,-,TGTGCCAGCAGCCCGGCCAGGGGCCTTTTCTATTCACCCCTCCACTTT,CASSPARGLFYSPLHF
TRBV27,TRBJ1-4,-,-,TGTGCCAGCAGTTTATACGCCTTCCGGGCAACTAATGAAAAACTGTTTTTT,CASSLYAFRATNEKLFF
TRBV30,TRBJ1-1,TRBD1,-,TGTGCCTGGGACAGGGGAAGGAACACTGAAGCTTTCTTT,CAWDRGRNTEAFF
TRBV19,TRBJ1-1,TRBD1,-,TGTGCCAGTAGCATTGATCAGGGGGGATCGAACACTGAAGCTTTCTTT,CASSIDQGGSNTEAFF
TRBV18,TRBJ2-7,TRBD2,-,TGTGCCAGCTCACCCAGCGGGGGCTACGAGCAGTACTTC,CASSPSGGYEQYF
TRBV15,TRBJ2-7,TRBD1,-,TGTGCCACCAGCAGAGATCTGGGACAGGAGCAGTACTTC,CATSRDLGQEQYF
TRBV27,TRBJ1-2,-,-,TGTGCCAGCAGTTTCGGCGGGGAGAACTATGGCTACACCTTC,CASSFGGENYGYTF
TRBV19,TRBJ1-2,TRBD1,-,TGTGCCAGTATACGGGACAGCGGGGGCTATGGCTACACCTTC,CASIRDSGGYGYTF